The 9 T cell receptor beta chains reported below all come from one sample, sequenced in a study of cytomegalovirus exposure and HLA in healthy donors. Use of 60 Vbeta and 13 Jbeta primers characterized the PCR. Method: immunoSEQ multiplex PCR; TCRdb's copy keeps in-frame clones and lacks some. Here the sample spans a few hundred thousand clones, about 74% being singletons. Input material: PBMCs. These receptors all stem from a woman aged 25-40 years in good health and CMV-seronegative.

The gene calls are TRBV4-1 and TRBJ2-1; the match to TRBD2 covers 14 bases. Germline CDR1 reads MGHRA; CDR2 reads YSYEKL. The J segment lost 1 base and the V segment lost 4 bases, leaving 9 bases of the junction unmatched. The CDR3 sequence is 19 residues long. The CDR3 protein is CASSRQTSGGVISYNEQFF. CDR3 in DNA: TGCGCCAGCAGCCGACAGACTAGCGGGGGGGTGATATCCTACAATGAGCAGTTCTTC.

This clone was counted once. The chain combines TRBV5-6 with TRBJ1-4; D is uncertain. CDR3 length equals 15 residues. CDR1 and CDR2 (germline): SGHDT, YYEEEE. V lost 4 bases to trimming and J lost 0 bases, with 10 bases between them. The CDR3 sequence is CASSPGSATNEKLFF. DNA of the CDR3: TGTGCCAGCAGCCCCGGGAGTGCAACTAATGAAAAACTGTTTTTT.

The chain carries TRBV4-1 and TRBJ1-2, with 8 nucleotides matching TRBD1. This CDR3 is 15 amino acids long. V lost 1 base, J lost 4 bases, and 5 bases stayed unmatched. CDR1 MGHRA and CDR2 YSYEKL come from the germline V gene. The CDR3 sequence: CASSQGTGLSYGYTF. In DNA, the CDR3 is TGCGCCAGCAGCCAAGGGACAGGGCTATCCTATGGCTACACCTTC.

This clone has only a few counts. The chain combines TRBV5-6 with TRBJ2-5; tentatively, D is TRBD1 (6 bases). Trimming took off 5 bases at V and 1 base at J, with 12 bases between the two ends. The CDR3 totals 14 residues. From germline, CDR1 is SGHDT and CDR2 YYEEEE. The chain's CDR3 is CASRVGGSQETQYF. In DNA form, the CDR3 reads TGTGCCAGCAGGGTTGGGGGCAGCCAAGAGACCCAGTACTTC.

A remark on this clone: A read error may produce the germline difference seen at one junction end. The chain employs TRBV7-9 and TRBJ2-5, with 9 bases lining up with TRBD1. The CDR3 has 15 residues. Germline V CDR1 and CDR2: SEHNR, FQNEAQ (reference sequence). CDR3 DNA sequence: TGTTCCAGCAGCTCCCTGAGGGACAGGGATGAGACCCAGTACTTC. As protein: CSSSSLRDRDETQYF.

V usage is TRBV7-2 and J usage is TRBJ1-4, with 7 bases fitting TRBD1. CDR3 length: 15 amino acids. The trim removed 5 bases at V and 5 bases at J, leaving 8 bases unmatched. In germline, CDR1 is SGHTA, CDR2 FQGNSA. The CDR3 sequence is CASSLYRGLNEKLFF. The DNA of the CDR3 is TGTGCCAGCAGCCTCTACAGGGGCCTGAATGAAAAACTGTTTTTT.

CDR3 bases: TGTGCCAGCACCTGGAGGGTCTCGGCAGCCACAGATACGCAGTATTTT. Protein: CASTWRVSAATDTQYF. This chain uses TRBV5-6 with TRBJ2-3; D is possibly TRBD2 (6 bases). The germline CDR1 and CDR2 sequences are SGHDT and YYEEEE. V was clipped by 6 bases and J by 2 bases, with 19 bases between them. This CDR3 contains 16 residues.

CDR3: CASSLTVLGVAEAFF. Here the CDR3 DNA reads TGTGCCAGCAGCTTGACAGTCTTAGGGGTGGCTGAAGCTTTCTTT. The chain has TRBV7-9 and TRBJ1-1; weak D call: TRBD1 (5 bases). V dropped 3 bases and J dropped 6 bases, with 17 bases sitting between them. CDR1 and CDR2 (germline): SEHNR, FQNEAQ (reference sequence). The CDR3 loop spans 15 amino acids.

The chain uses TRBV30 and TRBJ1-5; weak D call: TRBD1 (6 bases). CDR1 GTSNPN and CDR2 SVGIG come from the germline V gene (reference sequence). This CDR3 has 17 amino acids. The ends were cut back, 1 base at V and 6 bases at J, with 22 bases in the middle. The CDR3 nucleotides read TGTGCCTGGAGTGGAGGAGCGGGACAAGGAATCACTCAGCCCCAGCATTTT. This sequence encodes CAWSGGAGQGITQPQHF. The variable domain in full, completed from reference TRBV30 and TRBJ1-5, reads SQTIHQWPATLVQPVGSPLSLECTVEGTSNPNLYWYRQAAGRGLQLLFYSVGIGQISSEVPQNLSASRPQDRQFILSSKKLLLSDSGFYLCAWSGGAGQGITQPQHFGDGTRLSIL.